The T cell receptor beta chain described here comes from a study of memory CD4+ T cells and cytomegalovirus serostatus. There are 12 residues in the CDR3. The V end was cut by 10 bases, the J end by 7 bases, with 13 bases between. Looked up from germline, CDR1 is MNHNS and CDR2 is SASEGT. Single viable CD3+CD4+CD8-CD45RO+ cells were sorted as the memory CD4+ T cells. Sequencing used immunoSEQ multiplex PCR; TCRdb keeps in-frame clones, though not all of them. The repertoire holds 50,000 to 55,000 clones, with under 80% as singletons. This TCR came from an adult in good health and CMV-seronegative. This sequence joins TRBV6-1 and TRBJ2-2, with D unresolved. The sample taken for sequencing was memory CD4+ T cells from blood. The CDR3 DNA is TGTGCCACCCCGTCGAAGGGCGGGGAGCTGTTTTTT. This gives the protein CATPSKGGELFF.